These 3 T cell receptor beta chains originate from one sample sequenced in a study of blood T cell repertoires in COVID-19 (dated by TCRdb to 2018 to 2020). Library prep was done by the immunoSEQ multiplex PCR assay. Imported from immuneACCESS, the table was reduced by TCRdb to in-frame sequences with V and J called. These copies leave out some clones; in studies compared against another copy, an unresolved V gene accounts for under half, and the cause of the remainder is not known. In this sample the table shows approximately 210,000 clones, 70% to 90% of which occur a single time. Jointly, the top ten make up about 4.4% of the sample. The sequencing input was peripheral blood. The source is a human donor in a cohort sampled during active COVID-19.

J is TRBJ1-5 and V is TRBV4-1, with a weak D call TRBD1 (6 bases). The CDR3 is made up of 14 amino acids. Germline CDR1 and CDR2: MGHRA and YSYEKL. The germline V and J ends were trimmed by 4 bases and 5 bases, with 12 bases remaining between them. This chain's CDR3 is CASSPTGWDQPQHF. The CDR3 nucleotides are TGCGCCAGCAGCCCTACAGGGTGGGATCAGCCCCAGCATTTT.

The J gene is TRBJ2-2, the V gene TRBV28; 8 bases agree with TRBD2. Germline V gene sequence: CDR1 MDHEN, CDR2 SYDVKM. The CDR3 extends over 16 amino acids. Germline trimming cut 7 bases from V and 0 bases from J; bases unmatched to any gene: 7. The CDR3 spells CASTRGGSTNTGELFF. CDR3 DNA: TGTGCCAGCACCCGCGGGGGGTCGACGAACACCGGGGAGCTGTTTTTT.

This clone was detected only a few times. V is TRBV20-1 and J is TRBJ1-5, with D hard to call. The V end lost 3 bases, the J end lost 7 bases, and 10 bases lay between the germline ends. The CDR3 extends over 12 amino acids. Germline V gene data show CDR1 as DFQATT and CDR2 as SNEGSKA (reference sequence). DNA of the CDR3: TGCAGTGCTAGTTTAGCTGGACAGCCCCAGCATTTT. The encoded protein is CSASLAGQPQHF.